This TCR beta chain was recovered during a study of OX40 agonist ivuxolimab in advanced cancers. Study background: Cohort: approximately 79% men, mean age about 60, aged roughly 23 to 79. Overall study findings and caveats: The CD4+ and CD8+ T cells in the blood had expanded clonally by week 6 at 0.1 to 3.0 mg/kg. Clonal expansion among partial responders at 0.1-3.0 mg/kg ranked near the lowest.

Remarks on this clone: Its matching antigen is unknown.

Measured with immunoSEQ multiplex PCR; TCRdb has only the in-frame clones, and not every one. The table lists about 37,000 clones, 70% to 90% of them singletons. Exclusion applied to patients with autoimmune disease history or systemic immunosuppression. V shed 2 bases and J shed 0 bases, with 8 bases lying between them. This CDR3 is built from 15 residues. Germline V gives CDR1 MNHEY, CDR2 SMNVEV (reference sequence). This TCR was recovered from an adult with an advanced solid tumor such as melanoma, head and neck, liver or kidney cancer. The rearrangement joins TRBV27 to TRBJ1-5, with D unclear. The sample was CD4+ or CD8+ T cells sorted from blood, taken in a trial of the OX40 agonist ivuxolimab. The CDR3 DNA is TGTGCCAGCAGTTTAGCCCCAGTTAGCAATCAGCCCCAGCATTTT. Residues: CASSLAPVSNQPQHF.